The 24 T cell receptor beta chains in this list originate from one sample, sequenced in a study of control samples from healthy donors and cancer patients. Only in-frame clones appear in the TCRdb table, and some are missing; sequencing was by immunoSEQ multiplex PCR. In the table there are tens of thousands of clones, 83% of which are singletons. Source material: PBMCs. These receptors were collected from a man in his sixties with head and neck cancer.

The chain uses TRBV27 and TRBJ1-4; D call uncertain. V gave up 5 bases and J gave up 5 bases, with 12 bases separating them. The germline gives CDR1 MNHEY, CDR2 SMNVEV (reference sequence). CDR3 length equals 14 residues. CDR3 protein: CASSRRMGNEKLFF. As DNA, the CDR3 is TGTGCCAGCAGTCGGCGCATGGGGAATGAAAAACTGTTTTTT.

The chain has TRBV28 and TRBJ1-1; the D is unclear. The germline V gene encodes CDR1 MDHEN and CDR2 SYDVKM. This CDR3 is 16 amino acids long. V was pared by 5 bases and J by 3 bases, with 19 bases between. The CDR3 DNA follows: TGTGCCAGCAGTCTGAGACAAATCGTGAGTTACACTGAAGCTTTCTTT. As protein: CASSLRQIVSYTEAFF.

The gene calls are TRBV19 and TRBJ1-1, with unresolved D. The CDR3 spans 14 residues. Germline assignment: CDR1 LNHDA and CDR2 SQIVND (reference sequence). V shed 7 bases and J shed 0 bases, with 12 bases lying between them. CDR3 sequence: CASTQIGVNTEAFF. As DNA, the CDR3 is TGTGCCAGTACACAGATCGGGGTGAACACTGAAGCTTTCTTT.

The chain joins TRBV5-1 to TRBJ2-4; D is possibly TRBD1 (6 bases). The CDR3 runs 15 residues. Trimming removed 2 bases from V and 0 bases from J, with 9 bases in between. Germline V gives CDR1 SGHRS, CDR2 YFSETQ. CDR3 residues: CASSFGTTAKNIQYF. The CDR3 region has the DNA TGCGCCAGCAGCTTCGGGACAACAGCCAAAAACATTCAGTACTTC.

The CDR3: CASSMGASGGGEQFF. The CDR3 DNA follows: TGTGCCAGTAGTATGGGGGCTAGCGGGGGAGGTGAGCAGTTCTTC. This chain links TRBV19 with TRBJ2-1, with TRBD2 identical over 10 bases. V was pared by 3 bases and J by 9 bases, with 8 bases of the junction left unmatched. The CDR3 totals 15 residues. The germline CDR1 and CDR2 sequences are LNHDA and SQIVND (reference sequence).

The chain couples TRBV5-1 to TRBJ1-6, with TRBD1 matching 7 bases. This CDR3 has 14 residues. V shed 2 bases and J 8 bases; nucleotides not matched to a gene: 4. Per germline, CDR1 SGHRS and CDR2 YFSETQ. CDR3 loop: CASSFTGDDSPLHF. The CDR3 bases are TGCGCCAGCAGCTTTACAGGGGACGATTCACCCCTCCACTTT.

This chain links TRBV11-3 with TRBJ2-1; TRBD2 aligns across 7 bases. There are 17 residues in the CDR3. Germline CDR1 reads SGHNT; CDR2 reads YENEEA. Germline trimming cut 5 bases from V and 3 bases from J; bases unmatched to any gene: 13. The CDR3 DNA is TGTGCCAGCAGCCCCTACTCGTCTAGCGGAGGCTACAATGAGCAGTTCTTC. Encoded protein: CASSPYSSSGGYNEQFF.

Here the CDR3 DNA reads TGTGCCAGCATCACAGGGTCGGGTGGCTACACCTTC. Translated: CASITGSGGYTF. The genes are TRBV7-9 and TRBJ1-2; D perhaps matches TRBD1 (6 bases). This CDR3 comprises 12 residues. The V gene's germline CDR1 is SEHNR and CDR2 FQNEAQ (reference sequence). Trimming took off 7 bases at V and 7 bases at J, with 13 bases between the two ends.

V is TRBV5-4 and J is TRBJ2-3; the match to TRBD1 covers 7 bases. J gave up 6 bases and V 4 bases, and 5 bases lay outside the gene matches. The germline gives CDR1 SGHNT, CDR2 YYREEE (reference sequence). The CDR3 loop spans 13 amino acids. The CDR3 DNA reads TGTGCCAGCAGCCTGGACAGGTCCGATACGCAGTATTTT. Its protein is CASSLDRSDTQYF.

The V gene is TRBV7-9, the J gene TRBJ2-5, with D possibly being TRBD1 (6 bases). Germline V gives CDR1 SEHNR, CDR2 FQNEAQ (reference sequence). The CDR3 totals 17 residues. V lost 3 bases to trimming and J lost 2 bases, with 19 bases between them. The CDR3 coding sequence is TGTGCCAGCAGCTTGTCGGGTCAGGGGTTTATACAAGAGACCCAGTACTTC. As protein: CASSLSGQGFIQETQYF.

The gene calls are TRBV21-1 and TRBJ1-1; TRBD1 is the table's D call, not checked against the DNA. TRBV21-1 is marked as a pseudogene. The length of the CDR3 is 15 residues. CDR3 loop: CASSSLDRGRTEAFF. The CDR3 DNA follows: TGTGCCAGCAGCTCCCTTGACAGGGGTAGGACTGAAGCTTTCTTT.

CDR3 in DNA: TGTGCCAGCAGCAAAAAGGGCCCTAATCAGCCCCAGCATTTT. This gives the protein CASSKKGPNQPQHF. V gene TRBV21-1 combines with J gene TRBJ1-5. TRBV21-1 is recorded as a pseudogene. The CDR3 runs to 14 residues.

V and J are TRBV12-3 or TRBV12-4 and TRBJ1-2; no firm D call. There are 13 residues in the CDR3. The germline V and J ends were trimmed by 6 bases and 3 bases, with 11 bases remaining between them. The CDR3 DNA reads TGTGCCAGCAGCTTCCGGGATCACTATGGCTACACCTTC. Protein: CASSFRDHYGYTF.

The chain employs TRBV5-1 and TRBJ2-6; D may match TRBD1 or TRBD2 (5 bases each). This CDR3 spans 16 amino acids. Trimming stripped 0 bases from V and 3 bases from J, with 10 bases between. CDR1 and CDR2 from the germline V gene are SGHRS and YFSETQ. The CDR3 DNA sequence: TGCGCCAGCAGCTTGGGAGGGGTTGGTGGGGCCAACGTCCTGACTTTC. This translates into CASSLGGVGGANVLTF.

The chain combines TRBV7-2 with TRBJ1-5; D call uncertain. The V and J ends lost 3 bases and 3 bases respectively, with 12 bases between them. This CDR3 is 15 amino acids long. CDR1 is SGHTA, CDR2 FQGNSA, per germline. This CDR3 is CASSLVSRNNQPQHF. CDR3 nucleotides: TGTGCCAGCAGCTTGGTCTCTAGAAACAATCAGCCCCAGCATTTT.

This chain links TRBV7-9 with TRBJ1-6, with a possible D match to TRBD1 (6 bases). CDR3 length: 16 residues. Trimming cost V 5 bases and J 7 bases, with 18 bases left between them. Per germline, CDR1 SEHNR and CDR2 FQNEAQ (reference sequence). The CDR3 DNA reads as TGTGCCAGCAGCACCATGAAGGACAGAGCAAATTCACCCCTCCACTTT. Translating gives CASSTMKDRANSPLHF.

The genes are TRBV6-5 and TRBJ1-2, with 7 positions matching TRBD1. This CDR3 has 16 amino acids. Germline trimming cut 4 bases from V and 3 bases from J; bases unmatched to any gene: 11. Germline CDR1 reads MNHEY; CDR2 reads SVGAGI. DNA for the CDR3: TGTGCCAGCAGTTCACTTGGACAGGAGCTTGACTATGGCTACACCTTC. This sequence encodes CASSSLGQELDYGYTF.

The chain uses TRBV6-2 or TRBV6-3 and TRBJ1-6; 7 bases line up with TRBD1. This CDR3 is built from 15 residues. V was pared by 4 bases and J by 8 bases, with 8 bases of the junction left unmatched. The germline gives CDR1 MNHEY, CDR2 SVGEGT. The CDR3 nucleotides read TGTGCCAGCAGTTCCGCGGACAGGACGTATTCACCCCTCCACTTT. Encoded protein: CASSSADRTYSPLHF.

A single count supports this clone. V and J are TRBV30 and TRBJ1-2; D not resolved. Germline CDR1 is GTSNPN and CDR2 is SVGIG (reference sequence). The CDR3 covers 12 residues. V gave up 7 bases and J gave up 4 bases, with 13 bases separating them. CDR3 DNA sequence: TGTGCCTCTGGAGGGAGAGGCTATGGCTACACCTTC. As protein: CASGGRGYGYTF.

The V gene is TRBV2, the J gene TRBJ1-1; D not resolved. The CDR3 runs to 13 residues. Germline V gene data show CDR1 as SNHLY and CDR2 as FYNNEI. V lost 7 bases to trimming and J lost 0 bases, with 9 bases between them. The CDR3 here is CASTPALNTEAFF. CDR3 bases: TGTGCCAGCACCCCAGCTTTGAACACTGAAGCTTTCTTT.

This sequence joins TRBV25-1 and TRBJ2-3; D is uncertain. The germline V and J ends were trimmed by 2 bases and 2 bases, with 5 bases remaining between them. This CDR3 spans 13 amino acids. Per the germline V gene, CDR1 is MGHDK and CDR2 is SYGVNS. The CDR3 nucleotides read TGTGCCAGCAGTGAACAGAACACAGATACGCAGTATTTT. Protein sequence: CASSEQNTDTQYF.

This chain links TRBV27 with TRBJ2-1; 10 bases are shared with TRBD1. The CDR3 spans 13 residues. V shed 4 bases and J 12 bases; nucleotides not matched to a gene: 6. CDR1 is MNHEY and CDR2 is SMNVEV in the germline V gene (reference sequence). The CDR3 DNA reads TGTGCCAGCAGTTCTCCAGACAGGGGGCTGCAGTTCTTC. Its protein is CASSSPDRGLQFF.

This sequence joins TRBV18 and TRBJ2-1; TRBD2 matches 7 bases. The CDR3 has 16 amino acids. From germline, CDR1 is KGHSH and CDR2 LQKENI. The junction had 10 bases not matched to a gene; V was cut back by 4 bases and J by 4 bases. CDR3 sequence: CASSRELDGRYNEQFF. The CDR3 DNA sequence: TGTGCCAGCTCACGGGAGCTGGACGGGAGGTACAATGAGCAGTTCTTC.

A few counts support this clone. The chain uses TRBV2 and TRBJ2-2, with no clear D. In germline, CDR1 is SNHLY, CDR2 FYNNEI. The CDR3 runs 15 residues. Trimming took 3 bases from V and 7 from J, leaving 15 bases between them. The DNA for the CDR3 is TGTGCCAGCAGTGAGGACGGCGTTTGGGACGGGGAGCTGTTTTTT. It encodes CASSEDGVWDGELFF.